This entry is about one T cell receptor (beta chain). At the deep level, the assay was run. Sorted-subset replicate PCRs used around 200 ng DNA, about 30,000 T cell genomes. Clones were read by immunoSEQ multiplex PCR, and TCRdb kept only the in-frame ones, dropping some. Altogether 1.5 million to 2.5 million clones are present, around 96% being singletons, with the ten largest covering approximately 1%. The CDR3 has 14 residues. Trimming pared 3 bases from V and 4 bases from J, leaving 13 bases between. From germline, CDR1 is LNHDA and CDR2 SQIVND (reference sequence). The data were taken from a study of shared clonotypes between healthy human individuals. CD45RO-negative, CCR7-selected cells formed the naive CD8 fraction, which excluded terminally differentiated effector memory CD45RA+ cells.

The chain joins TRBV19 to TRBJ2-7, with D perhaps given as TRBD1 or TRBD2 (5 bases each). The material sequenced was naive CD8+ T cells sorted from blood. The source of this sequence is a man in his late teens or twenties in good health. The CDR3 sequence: CASSMWQGEYEQYF. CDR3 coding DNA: TGTGCCAGTAGTATGTGGCAGGGAGAGTACGAGCAGTACTTC.